The rows below give T cell receptor beta chains drawn from one sample of a study of control samples from healthy donors and cancer patients. TCRdb keeps only in-frame clones here, not all; method: immunoSEQ multiplex PCR. The sample lists roughly 370,000 clones, 80% to 95% occurring once. Sequenced: PBMCs. Receptors originate from a man between 40 and 49 years old with head and neck cancer. Each CDR3 is given with its conserved first and last residue. The D gene is left open where the match is weak.

J: TRBJ2-3
V: TRBV3-1/TRBV3-2
D: TRBD2
CDR3: CASSQEVLAGADTDTQYF

J: TRBJ1-1
V: TRBV18
D: -
CDR3: CASSPALAMNTEAFF

J: TRBJ1-2
V: TRBV28
D: TRBD1
CDR3: CAIRTPGTGGYGYTF

J: TRBJ1-4
V: TRBV4-1
D: -
CDR3: CASSQVWAVNEKLFF

J: TRBJ1-1
V: TRBV7-9
D: -
CDR3: CASSLQRNTEAFF

J: TRBJ2-3
V: TRBV5-8
D: TRBD2
CDR3: CASSGRDYYTDTQYF

J: TRBJ2-7
V: TRBV9
D: TRBD1
CDR3: CASSVVRQGGEQYF

J: TRBJ2-5
V: TRBV5-1
D: -
CDR3: CASSPTGRETQYF

J: TRBJ1-4
V: TRBV27
D: TRBD1
CDR3: CASSLQGARIEKLFF

J: TRBJ1-2
V: TRBV7-3
D: -
CDR3: CASSFSTEMKDYTF

J: TRBJ2-1
V: TRBV7-3
D: TRBD2
CDR3: CASSLVAGGPNEQFF

J: TRBJ1-3
V: TRBV7-9
D: -
CDR3: CASSLSNRGNTIYF

J: TRBJ1-5
V: TRBV2
D: -
CDR3: CASSDKVSNQPQHF

J: TRBJ2-2
V: TRBV4-1
D: TRBD2
CDR3: CASSQALAANTGELFF

J: TRBJ2-7
V: TRBV28
D: -
CDR3: CASSLSDVGYEQYF

J: TRBJ2-7
V: TRBV6-2/TRBV6-3
D: -
CDR3: CASSYDSSPLREQYF

J: TRBJ1-5
V: TRBV2
D: -
CDR3: CASSPDRDSNQPQHF

J: TRBJ1-4
V: TRBV27
D: TRBD1
CDR3: CASPTLREGDRGVPATNEKLFF

J: TRBJ2-1
V: TRBV11-2
D: -
CDR3: CASSLGNEQFF

J: TRBJ1-6
V: TRBV5-1
D: -
CDR3: CASRDSRLGGDSPLHF

J: TRBJ2-2
V: TRBV9
D: -
CDR3: CASSPRASVIGELFF

J: TRBJ1-5
V: TRBV24-1
D: -
CDR3: CATSDLWGNQPQHF

J: TRBJ1-4
V: TRBV5-4
D: -
CDR3: CASSLDIATANEKLFF

J: TRBJ2-5
V: TRBV3-1/TRBV3-2
D: -
CDR3: CASSQDYGYQETQYF

J: TRBJ2-1
V: TRBV5-4
D: -
CDR3: CASSLDRIRGMEDNEQFF

J: TRBJ2-1
V: TRBV4-2
D: TRBD2
CDR3: CASSQSLGGGVKGSNEQFF

J: TRBJ2-1
V: TRBV7-9
D: TRBD1
CDR3: CASSLFIEGTVVQFF

J: TRBJ2-7
V: TRBV5-1
D: TRBD1
CDR3: CASSSNRGGYEQYF

J: TRBJ2-7
V: TRBV27
D: TRBD1
CDR3: CASSLRGQGWYEQYF

J: TRBJ1-5
V: TRBV6-2/TRBV6-3
D: -
CDR3: CASSYLQAQPQHF

J: TRBJ2-7
V: TRBV19
D: -
CDR3: CASSISISYEQYF

J: TRBJ2-1
V: TRBV27
D: TRBD2
CDR3: CASSSRDYAINEQFF

J: TRBJ2-3
V: TRBV7-2
D: -
CDR3: CASSLGGVGDTQYF

J: TRBJ1-1
V: TRBV11-1
D: -
CDR3: CASSSQGNTEAFF

J: TRBJ2-2
V: TRBV29-1
D: -
CDR3: CSVEWGAGPGELFF

J: TRBJ1-6
V: TRBV4-2
D: TRBD1
CDR3: CASSQERTGHNSPLHF

J: TRBJ1-1
V: TRBV28
D: -
CDR3: CASSLVGGPTEAFF

J: TRBJ2-1
V: TRBV10-2
D: -
CDR3: CASSEIGEQFF

J: TRBJ1-4
V: TRBV9
D: TRBD1
CDR3: CASSVAVSGGEKLFF

J: TRBJ2-2
V: TRBV11-3
D: TRBD1
CDR3: CASSFGTGGTGELFF

J: TRBJ2-7
V: TRBV7-2
D: TRBD2
CDR3: CASSHLTSGSFSYEQYF

J: TRBJ2-2
V: TRBV5-6
D: -
CDR3: CASSLRGVITGELFF

J: TRBJ2-7
V: TRBV7-2
D: TRBD1
CDR3: CASSSGGQGVYEQYF

J: TRBJ2-3
V: TRBV18
D: -
CDR3: CASSPLPPRDTQYF

J: TRBJ2-5
V: TRBV3-1/TRBV3-2
D: -
CDR3: CASSQEGWIETQYF

J: TRBJ1-1
V: TRBV29-1
D: -
CDR3: CSVGAGLSTEAFF

J: TRBJ1-2
V: TRBV7-2
D: -
CDR3: CASSLGRNYGYTF

J: TRBJ2-1
V: TRBV15
D: TRBD2
CDR3: CATSPQGAGGGNEQFF

J: TRBJ2-7
V: TRBV7-8
D: TRBD1
CDR3: CASSPDRLPYEQYF

J: TRBJ2-3
V: TRBV24-1
D: -
CDR3: CATGSALGVGPTDTQYF

J: TRBJ1-5
V: TRBV7-9
D: -
CDR3: CASSSTGYNQPQHF

J: TRBJ1-1
V: TRBV10-3
D: -
CDR3: CAISGGDTEAFF

J: TRBJ1-1
V: TRBV6-5
D: -
CDR3: CASSYSKARNTEAFF

J: TRBJ2-7
V: TRBV5-1
D: -
CDR3: CASSPHALSYEQYF

J: TRBJ2-7
V: TRBV15
D: -
CDR3: CAIAQEGYEQYF